The rows below give T cell receptor beta chains drawn from one sample of a study of T cells in Graves' hyperthyroidism and ophthalmopathy. TCRdb passed the multiplex PCR reads through MiXCR, listing each CDR3 protein once. The sample lists around 440,000 distinct CDR3 sequences; less than 20% were seen once. Sequenced input: blood. The receptor set was obtained from a young woman with Graves' hyperthyroidism. Both conserved end residues are part of each CDR3. D genes are given only for firm matches. The size entry is marked missing in some rows and otherwise reads once, few, many or a size class.

cdr3_length: 15; clone_size: many; j_call: TRBJ2-7; v_call: TRBV7-2; d_call: -; cdr3_aa: CASSLLRVGFYEQYF; cdr3_nt: TGTGCCAGCAGCTTACTACGCGTCGGATTCTACGAGCAGTACTTC
cdr3_length: 13; clone_size: many; j_call: TRBJ2-5; v_call: TRBV15; d_call: -; cdr3_aa: CATSRFGGETQYF; cdr3_nt: TGTGCCACCAGCAGATTCGGAGGGGAGACCCAGTACTTC
cdr3_length: 14; clone_size: many; j_call: TRBJ2-7; v_call: TRBV12-3/TRBV12-4; d_call: TRBD1; cdr3_aa: CASSTGTGGNEQYF; cdr3_nt: TGTGCCAGCAGCACCGGGACAGGGGGCAACGAGCAGTACTTC
cdr3_length: 15; clone_size: few; j_call: TRBJ2-2; v_call: TRBV10-1; d_call: -; cdr3_aa: CASSDRTANTGELFF; cdr3_nt: TGCGCCAGCAGTGACAGGACCGCGAACACCGGGGAGCTGTTTTTT
cdr3_length: 14; clone_size: many; j_call: TRBJ2-3; v_call: TRBV7-9; d_call: -; cdr3_aa: CASSSHIPGDTQYF; cdr3_nt: TGTGCCAGCAGCTCCCACATACCCGGGGATACGCAGTATTTT
cdr3_length: 16; clone_size: -; j_call: TRBJ2-5; v_call: TRBV4-1; d_call: TRBD1; cdr3_aa: CASSQGLTGSTETQYF; cdr3_nt: TGCGCCAGCAGCCAAGGGCTGACAGGGAGTACGGAGACCCAGTACTTC
cdr3_length: 14; clone_size: -; j_call: TRBJ1-1; v_call: TRBV7-9; d_call: -; cdr3_aa: CASSLEGGSTEAFF; cdr3_nt: TGTGCCAGCAGCTTAGAAGGGGGAAGCACTGAAGCTTTCTTT
cdr3_length: 14; clone_size: many; j_call: TRBJ2-7; v_call: TRBV11-2; d_call: -; cdr3_aa: CASSPPGSGYEQYF; cdr3_nt: TGTGCCAGCAGCCCACCCGGGAGCGGCTACGAGCAGTACTTC
cdr3_length: 15; clone_size: -; j_call: TRBJ1-1; v_call: TRBV19; d_call: -; cdr3_aa: CASSTRGAGGTEAFF; cdr3_nt: TGTGCCAGTAGTACCCGGGGGGCCGGGGGCACTGAAGCTTTCTTT
cdr3_length: 15; clone_size: many; j_call: TRBJ2-1; v_call: TRBV28; d_call: TRBD2; cdr3_aa: CASTETSASYNEQFF; cdr3_nt: TGTGCCAGCACCGAGACTAGCGCCTCCTACAATGAGCAGTTCTTC
cdr3_length: 14; clone_size: many; j_call: TRBJ1-2; v_call: TRBV6-2/TRBV6-3; d_call: TRBD1; cdr3_aa: CASRRGTGVDGYTF; cdr3_nt: TGTGCCAGCAGACGGGGGACAGGGGTCGATGGCTACACCTTC
cdr3_length: 15; clone_size: many; j_call: TRBJ2-1; v_call: TRBV24-1; d_call: -; cdr3_aa: CATSDLGAGDNEQFF; cdr3_nt: TGTGCCACCAGTGATTTGGGGGCAGGAGACAATGAGCAGTTCTTC
cdr3_length: 13; clone_size: few; j_call: TRBJ1-6; v_call: TRBV19; d_call: -; cdr3_aa: CASKTGGNSPLHF; cdr3_nt: TGTGCCAGTAAGACTGGAGGGAATTCACCCCTCCACTTT
cdr3_length: 16; clone_size: many; j_call: TRBJ2-7; v_call: TRBV7-2; d_call: -; cdr3_aa: CASSPWGDFLSYEQYF; cdr3_nt: TGTGCCAGCAGCCCATGGGGGGACTTCCTCTCCTACGAGCAGTACTTC
cdr3_length: 12; clone_size: many; j_call: TRBJ1-5; v_call: TRBV2; d_call: -; cdr3_aa: CASGEKGQPQHF; cdr3_nt: TGTGCCAGCGGAGAAAAGGGCCAGCCCCAGCATTTT
cdr3_length: 14; clone_size: many; j_call: TRBJ2-3; v_call: TRBV24-1; d_call: -; cdr3_aa: CATSGGVRTDTQYF; cdr3_nt: TGTGCCACCAGCGGGGGCGTTCGGACAGATACGCAGTATTTT
cdr3_length: 14; clone_size: many; j_call: TRBJ2-5; v_call: TRBV2; d_call: TRBD2; cdr3_aa: CASNWGGGSETQYF; cdr3_nt: TGTGCCAGCAACTGGGGCGGGGGAAGCGAGACCCAGTACTTC
cdr3_length: 13; clone_size: many; j_call: TRBJ2-7; v_call: TRBV20-1; d_call: TRBD2; cdr3_aa: CSAGEGHSYEQYF; cdr3_nt: TGCAGTGCCGGGGAGGGTCACTCCTACGAGCAGTACTTC
cdr3_length: 14; clone_size: many; j_call: TRBJ2-7; v_call: TRBV20-1; d_call: -; cdr3_aa: CSAIAGNRWDEQYF; cdr3_nt: TGCAGTGCTATAGCAGGGAATAGGTGGGACGAGCAGTACTTC
cdr3_length: 13; clone_size: few; j_call: TRBJ2-1; v_call: TRBV29-1; d_call: TRBD2; cdr3_aa: CSVYGRAVNEQFF; cdr3_nt: TGCAGCGTTTACGGGAGGGCGGTCAATGAGCAGTTCTTC
cdr3_length: 15; clone_size: many; j_call: TRBJ1-2; v_call: TRBV7-8; d_call: TRBD1; cdr3_aa: CASSLEDRGLSGYTF; cdr3_nt: TGTGCCAGCAGCTTAGAGGACAGGGGGCTATCTGGCTACACCTTC
cdr3_length: 16; clone_size: many; j_call: TRBJ1-5; v_call: TRBV24-1; d_call: TRBD1; cdr3_aa: CATSAGGPTSNQPQHF; cdr3_nt: TGTGCCACCTCGGCAGGGGGCCCAACTAGCAATCAGCCCCAGCATTTT
cdr3_length: 15; clone_size: few; j_call: TRBJ2-1; v_call: TRBV27; d_call: -; cdr3_aa: CASSELRGGHNEQFF; cdr3_nt: TGTGCCAGCAGTGAGTTGAGGGGGGGCCATAATGAGCAGTTCTTC
cdr3_length: 12; clone_size: many; j_call: TRBJ1-4; v_call: TRBV6-1; d_call: -; cdr3_aa: CASSERGEKLFF; cdr3_nt: TGTGCCAGCAGTGAAAGAGGTGAAAAACTGTTTTTT
cdr3_length: 15; clone_size: -; j_call: TRBJ2-1; v_call: TRBV6-5; d_call: TRBD1; cdr3_aa: CASSYPQTGANEQFF; cdr3_nt: TGTGCCAGCAGTTACCCCCAGACAGGGGCAAATGAGCAGTTCTTC
cdr3_length: 17; clone_size: many; j_call: TRBJ2-3; v_call: TRBV5-1; d_call: -; cdr3_aa: CASSLAYRDSRVNTQYF; cdr3_nt: TGCGCCAGCAGCTTGGCCTATCGGGACTCCAGGGTGAATACGCAGTATTTT
cdr3_length: 16; clone_size: many; j_call: TRBJ2-1; v_call: TRBV7-9; d_call: TRBD1; cdr3_aa: CASSRDRAGDSYEQFF; cdr3_nt: TGTGCCAGCAGCCGGGACAGGGCGGGAGATTCATATGAGCAGTTCTTC
cdr3_length: 14; clone_size: few; j_call: TRBJ1-2; v_call: TRBV24-1; d_call: TRBD1; cdr3_aa: CATSDRDRGSGYTF; cdr3_nt: TGTGCCACCAGTGACCGAGACAGGGGGAGCGGCTACACCTTC
cdr3_length: 16; clone_size: -; j_call: TRBJ2-3; v_call: TRBV7-3; d_call: -; cdr3_aa: CASSRWPSTSTDTQYF; cdr3_nt: TGTGCCAGCAGCCGTTGGCCTTCGACTAGCACAGATACGCAGTATTTT
cdr3_length: 15; clone_size: few; j_call: TRBJ1-1; v_call: TRBV12-3/TRBV12-4; d_call: -; cdr3_aa: CASSPETRRDTEAFF; cdr3_nt: TGTGCCAGCAGTCCCGAGACCCGGAGAGACACTGAAGCTTTCTTT
cdr3_length: 17; clone_size: -; j_call: TRBJ2-1; v_call: TRBV7-2; d_call: TRBD2; cdr3_aa: CASSPGLAESSYNEQFF; cdr3_nt: TGTGCCAGCAGCCCGGGACTAGCGGAGAGCTCCTACAATGAGCAGTTCTTC
cdr3_length: 16; clone_size: few; j_call: TRBJ2-2; v_call: TRBV11-2; d_call: TRBD2; cdr3_aa: CASSAGLAGGAGELFF; cdr3_nt: TGTGCCAGCAGCGCGGGACTAGCGGGGGGAGCCGGGGAGCTGTTTTTT
cdr3_length: 14; clone_size: few; j_call: TRBJ2-7; v_call: TRBV15; d_call: TRBD1; cdr3_aa: CATSRGQGGDEQYF; cdr3_nt: TGTGCCACCAGCAGAGGACAGGGGGGGGACGAGCAGTACTTC
cdr3_length: 20; clone_size: many; j_call: TRBJ2-7; v_call: TRBV11-2; d_call: TRBD2; cdr3_aa: CASSLGRILAGVIGPYEQYF; cdr3_nt: TGTGCCAGCAGCTTAGGCCGCATACTAGCGGGGGTTATAGGCCCCTACGAGCAGTACTTC
cdr3_length: 14; clone_size: many; j_call: TRBJ1-5; v_call: TRBV2; d_call: TRBD1; cdr3_aa: CASSAGGIGQPQHF; cdr3_nt: TGTGCCAGCAGCGCAGGGGGCATTGGTCAGCCCCAGCATTTT
cdr3_length: 16; clone_size: few; j_call: TRBJ1-5; v_call: TRBV7-3; d_call: -; cdr3_aa: CASSSQGFSVDQPQHF; cdr3_nt: TGTGCCAGCAGCTCGCAGGGTTTTTCGGTAGATCAGCCCCAGCATTTT
cdr3_length: 15; clone_size: -; j_call: TRBJ1-3; v_call: TRBV5-6; d_call: -; cdr3_aa: CASTTQHYSGNTIYF; cdr3_nt: TGTGCCAGCACGACCCAGCACTACTCTGGAAACACCATATATTTT
cdr3_length: 15; clone_size: -; j_call: TRBJ1-1; v_call: TRBV28; d_call: -; cdr3_aa: CASSGFPQGNTEAFF; cdr3_nt: TGTGCCAGCAGCGGCTTCCCCCAGGGGAACACTGAAGCTTTCTTT
cdr3_length: 15; clone_size: few; j_call: TRBJ2-7; v_call: TRBV2; d_call: -; cdr3_aa: CASSENSGRIGEQYF; cdr3_nt: TGTGCCAGCAGTGAGAATAGCGGCAGGATAGGCGAGCAGTACTTC
cdr3_length: 15; clone_size: many; j_call: TRBJ1-5; v_call: TRBV3-1; d_call: -; cdr3_aa: CASSKGAGSNQPQHF; cdr3_nt: TGTGCCAGCTCAAAAGGAGCTGGTAGCAATCAGCCCCAGCATTTT
cdr3_length: 14; clone_size: -; j_call: TRBJ2-7; v_call: TRBV7-9; d_call: -; cdr3_aa: CASSLLGPGDEQYF; cdr3_nt: TGTGCCAGCAGCTTATTAGGTCCCGGGGACGAGCAGTACTTC
cdr3_length: 16; clone_size: many; j_call: TRBJ1-3; v_call: TRBV3-1; d_call: -; cdr3_aa: CASSQAIGFSGNTIYF; cdr3_nt: TGTGCCAGCAGCCAAGCAATCGGCTTCTCTGGAAACACCATATATTTT
cdr3_length: 15; clone_size: many; j_call: TRBJ2-7; v_call: TRBV11-2; d_call: -; cdr3_aa: CASSPRPAETYEQYF; cdr3_nt: TGTGCCAGCAGCCCCCGACCCGCGGAGACCTACGAGCAGTACTTC
cdr3_length: 15; clone_size: few; j_call: TRBJ2-1; v_call: TRBV7-3; d_call: TRBD2; cdr3_aa: CASSETGGPYNEQFF; cdr3_nt: TGTGCCAGCAGCGAAACGGGAGGGCCGTACAATGAGCAGTTCTTC
cdr3_length: 16; clone_size: many; j_call: TRBJ2-1; v_call: TRBV3-1; d_call: -; cdr3_aa: CASSQEQGAVRNEQFF; cdr3_nt: TGTGCCAGCAGCCAAGAGCAGGGCGCGGTGCGCAATGAGCAGTTCTTC
cdr3_length: 13; clone_size: -; j_call: TRBJ2-7; v_call: TRBV5-1; d_call: -; cdr3_aa: CASSDGLSYEQYF; cdr3_nt: TGCGCCAGCTCCGACGGACTTTCCTACGAGCAGTACTTC
cdr3_length: 14; clone_size: -; j_call: TRBJ2-2; v_call: TRBV6-2/TRBV6-3; d_call: TRBD2; cdr3_aa: CASNLAGGFGELFF; cdr3_nt: TGTGCCAGCAATCTAGCGGGGGGATTCGGGGAGCTGTTTTTT
cdr3_length: 13; clone_size: few; j_call: TRBJ1-2; v_call: TRBV20-1; d_call: -; cdr3_aa: CSANSYQPYGYTF; cdr3_nt: TGCAGTGCCAACAGCTATCAGCCCTATGGCTACACCTTC
cdr3_length: 15; clone_size: -; j_call: TRBJ1-1; v_call: TRBV19; d_call: -; cdr3_aa: CASSISRHLNTEAFF; cdr3_nt: TGTGCCAGTAGTATCTCGAGACACCTGAACACTGAAGCTTTCTTT
cdr3_length: 10; clone_size: many; j_call: TRBJ2-3; v_call: TRBV28; d_call: -; cdr3_aa: CASSTGTQYF; cdr3_nt: TGTGCCAGCAGCACGGGTACGCAGTATTTT
cdr3_length: 15; clone_size: -; j_call: TRBJ2-7; v_call: TRBV7-9; d_call: TRBD2; cdr3_aa: CASHTLAGGTYEQYF; cdr3_nt: TGTGCCAGCCACACTCTAGCGGGAGGCACCTACGAGCAGTACTTC
cdr3_length: 14; clone_size: many; j_call: TRBJ1-2; v_call: TRBV20-1; d_call: -; cdr3_aa: CSASGKVASYGYTF; cdr3_nt: TGCAGTGCTTCGGGCAAGGTGGCTTCCTATGGCTACACCTTC
cdr3_length: 14; clone_size: -; j_call: TRBJ2-1; v_call: TRBV10-3; d_call: -; cdr3_aa: CAISESAAYNEQFF; cdr3_nt: TGTGCCATCAGTGAGTCGGCGGCCTACAATGAGCAGTTCTTC
cdr3_length: 14; clone_size: few; j_call: TRBJ1-2; v_call: TRBV29-1; d_call: -; cdr3_aa: CSVGQSLTNYGYTF; cdr3_nt: TGCAGCGTTGGTCAGTCTTTAACTAACTATGGCTACACCTTC
cdr3_length: 15; clone_size: many; j_call: TRBJ1-1; v_call: TRBV5-1; d_call: -; cdr3_aa: CASSLYGEKNTEAFF; cdr3_nt: TGCGCCAGCAGCTTATACGGAGAAAAGAACACTGAAGCTTTCTTT
cdr3_length: 17; clone_size: -; j_call: TRBJ2-7; v_call: TRBV19; d_call: TRBD1; cdr3_aa: CASSIGSRGLSRYEQYF; cdr3_nt: TGTGCCAGTAGTATCGGGTCGAGGGGGCTAAGTCGCTACGAGCAGTACTTC
cdr3_length: 15; clone_size: -; j_call: TRBJ2-3; v_call: TRBV2; d_call: -; cdr3_aa: CATAPGHQTTDTQYF; cdr3_nt: TGTGCCACCGCCCCGGGACACCAAACCACAGATACGCAGTATTTT
cdr3_length: 16; clone_size: few; j_call: TRBJ1-1; v_call: TRBV28; d_call: -; cdr3_aa: CASSLRGHGGTTEAFF; cdr3_nt: TGTGCCAGCAGTTTAAGGGGTCATGGGGGGACTACTGAAGCTTTCTTT
cdr3_length: 15; clone_size: many; j_call: TRBJ1-3; v_call: TRBV28; d_call: -; cdr3_aa: CATSLTWTSGNTIYF; cdr3_nt: TGTGCCACCAGCCTCACATGGACCTCTGGAAACACCATATATTTT
cdr3_length: 16; clone_size: many; j_call: TRBJ2-7; v_call: TRBV12-3/TRBV12-4; d_call: -; cdr3_aa: CASSPGPRGSSYEQYF; cdr3_nt: TGTGCCAGCAGTCCAGGGCCAAGGGGAAGCTCCTACGAGCAGTACTTC